A single sample gave rise to the 23 T cell receptor beta chains below, sequenced in a study of T-cell memory formation after mild COVID-19. TCRdb passed the 5' RACE reads through MiXCR, listing each CDR3 protein once. The table records about 400,000 distinct CDR3 sequences, about 15% of them present only once. Material: PBMCs or a T cell subset sorted from them (not recorded which). Receptors were obtained from a man aged 18 to 30 who had mild COVID-19 (a few samples of this study predate the infection). Cell type and time point are not known.

This clonotype was seen many times. The chain recombines TRBV7-2 with TRBJ1-1; D uncertain. Trimming stripped 3 bases from V and 1 base from J, with 9 bases between. Germline CDR1 SGHTA, CDR2 FQGNSA. The CDR3 sequence is 14 residues long. CDR3 residues: CASSFGSPNTEAFF. The CDR3 coding sequence is TGTGCCAGCAGCTTTGGGTCCCCGAACACTGAAGCTTTCTTT.

This clonotype was counted a few times. V and J are TRBV7-9 and TRBJ1-2, with no clear D. The V end was cut by 0 bases, the J end by 5 bases, with 13 bases between. Per germline, CDR1 SEHNR and CDR2 FQNEAQ (reference sequence). The CDR3 has 15 residues. CDR3 DNA sequence: TGTGCCAGCAGCTTAGCGAGGGCAGGCCTATATGGCTACACCTTC. Its protein product is CASSLARAGLYGYTF. The variable domain in full, completed from reference TRBV7-9 and TRBJ1-2, reads DTGVSQNPRHKITKRGQNVTFRCDPISEHNRLYWYRQTLGQGPEFLTYFQNEAQLEKSRLLSDRFSAERPKGSFSTLEIQRTEQGDSAMYLCASSLARAGLYGYTFGSGTRLTVV.

Only a few counts were recorded for this clonotype. The chain recombines TRBV19 with TRBJ1-6; D is unresolved. Deletions cut 1 base from V and 8 bases from J, with 9 bases between. CDR3 length: 14 amino acids. Germline CDR1 and CDR2: LNHDA and SQIVND (reference sequence). The CDR3 is CASSIAPGDSPLHF. For the CDR3, the DNA is TGTGCCAGTAGTATAGCCCCCGGCGATTCACCCCTCCACTTT.

V usage is TRBV6-6 and J usage is TRBJ2-7, with D possibly being TRBD1 or TRBD2 (5 bases each). The CDR3 has 15 amino acids. Germline V gene lookup returns CDR1 MNHNY and CDR2 SVGAGI (reference sequence). The V and J ends lost 6 bases and 0 bases respectively, with 15 bases between them. The CDR3 DNA follows: TGTGCCAGCAGCCCATCCGGGGACCTCTCCTACGAGCAGTACTTC. It yields the protein CASSPSGDLSYEQYF.

This clonotype was counted between two and nine times. The genes are TRBV10-2 and TRBJ1-5; no reliable D call. Trimming left V 6 bases short and J 6 bases short, with 12 bases between. The CDR3 is made up of 13 amino acids. Germline lookup yields CDR1 WSHSY and CDR2 SAAADI. The CDR3 sequence is CASSRNMPQPQHF. CDR3 sequence (DNA): TGCGCCAGCAGCCGGAACATGCCTCAGCCCCAGCATTTT.

The V gene is TRBV5-1, the J gene TRBJ2-1, with 12 bases matching TRBD2. CDR1 SGHRS and CDR2 YFSETQ come from the germline V gene. V trimming: 4 bases; J trimming: 3 bases; junction bases outside the gene matches: 8. The CDR3 loop spans 17 amino acids. CDR3 sequence: CASSPTPTSGGYNEQFF. The CDR3 coding sequence is TGCGCCAGCAGCCCCACCCCGACTAGCGGGGGCTACAATGAGCAGTTCTTC.

This clonotype was picked up many times. The V call is TRBV7-2, the J call TRBJ2-3, with D possibly being TRBD2 (6 bases). V was clipped by 9 bases and J by 6 bases, with 19 bases between them. This CDR3 is built from 14 residues. In germline, CDR1 is SGHTA, CDR2 FQGNSA. The CDR3 spells CASRVAVRWDTQYF. The CDR3 bases are TGTGCCAGTCGGGTAGCGGTTCGGTGGGATACGCAGTATTTT.

The chain couples TRBV5-6 to TRBJ1-2; possibly TRBD1 for D (5 bases). The CDR3 covers 14 residues. Trimming removed 0 bases at V and 7 bases at J, with 13 bases between. The germline gives CDR1 SGHDT, CDR2 YYEEEE. CDR3 bases: TGTGCCAGCAGCTTGGCAAGGACATCCTGTGGCTACACCTTC. This codes for CASSLARTSCGYTF.

This clonotype showed up just a few times. The chain recombines TRBV6-6 with TRBJ1-1; tentatively, D is TRBD1 (5 bases). CDR1 and CDR2 from the germline V gene are MNHNY and SVGAGI (reference sequence). The CDR3 totals 14 residues. Trimming took 6 bases from V and 1 from J, leaving 12 bases between them. The CDR3 nucleotides read TGTGCCAGCAGCACGGGACCCGGGAACACTGAAGCTTTCTTT. This gives the protein CASSTGPGNTEAFF.

V and J are TRBV6-2 or TRBV6-3 and TRBJ1-1; 9 bases align to TRBD1. CDR1 is MNHEY and CDR2 is SVGEGT in the germline V gene. The CDR3 sequence is 14 residues long. Trimming took 2 bases from V and 11 from J; bases not matched to a gene: 9. CDR3 region: CASSYPGTGRRAFF. The DNA for the CDR3 is TGTGCCAGCAGTTACCCCGGGACAGGGCGGCGGGCTTTCTTT.

This chain uses TRBV10-3 with TRBJ2-7; TRBD2 aligns across 7 bases. Germline V gene data show CDR1 as ENHRY and CDR2 as SYGVKD. With V trimmed by 7 bases and J by 3 bases, 9 bases remained unmatched. CDR3 length: 14 amino acids. In nucleotides, the CDR3 is TGTGCCATCACTGGGGAGGGGACCAACTACGAGCAGTACTTC. Amino acid sequence: CAITGEGTNYEQYF.

The V gene is TRBV6-1, the J gene TRBJ1-1; D is undetermined. This CDR3 is built from 13 residues. Germline CDR1 is MNHNS and CDR2 is SASEGT. Trimming left V 8 bases short and J 5 bases short, with 15 bases between. CDR3: CASVRKGATEAFF. DNA for the CDR3: TGTGCCAGCGTGAGAAAAGGAGCTACTGAAGCTTTCTTT.

In its sample, this clonotype was seen a few times. V usage is TRBV29-1 and J usage is TRBJ1-2, with no clear D. Trimming stripped 4 bases from V and 2 bases from J, with 8 bases between. Per the germline V gene, CDR1 is SQVTM and CDR2 is ANQGSEA. The CDR3 totals 12 residues. The CDR3 protein is CSVGGANYGYTF. The CDR3 DNA reads TGCAGCGTTGGAGGTGCCAACTATGGCTACACCTTC.

The V gene is TRBV15, the J gene TRBJ2-3; D is uncertain. Germline CDR1 reads LNHNV; CDR2 reads YYDKDF (reference sequence). V was pared by 2 bases and J by 2 bases, with 8 bases between. The CDR3 sequence is 14 residues long. The CDR3 DNA reads as TGTGCCACCAGCAGACCCCGGCCCACAGATACGCAGTATTTT. Amino acids: CATSRPRPTDTQYF.

The V gene is TRBV2, the J gene TRBJ2-7; 13 bases are shared with TRBD2. V gave up 6 bases and J gave up 4 bases; unmatched junction bases: 3. CDR3 length equals 14 residues. The germline V gene has CDR1 SNHLY and CDR2 FYNNEI. CDR3 amino acids: CASRSTSGGYEQYF. The CDR3, as DNA: TGTGCCAGCAGGTCGACTAGCGGGGGGTACGAGCAGTACTTC.

This clonotype was detected once. The chain combines TRBV15 with TRBJ2-2; D perhaps matches TRBD1 (6 bases). Germline V CDR1 and CDR2: LNHNV, YYDKDF (reference sequence). The CDR3 length is 16 residues. The germline V and J ends were trimmed by 0 bases and 4 bases, with 12 bases remaining between them. The CDR3 DNA is TGTGCCACCAGCAGAGATACAGGGTATAGCACCGGGGAGCTGTTTTTT. Amino acids: CATSRDTGYSTGELFF.

This clonotype was seen repeatedly, ten times or more. This chain connects TRBV7-2 to TRBJ2-1; 13 nucleotides agree with TRBD2. V was clipped by 5 bases and J by 10 bases; unmatched bases: 11. This CDR3 is 16 amino acids long. Germline V gene lookup returns CDR1 SGHTA and CDR2 FQGNSA. Written as DNA, the CDR3 is TGTGCCAGCAGCGCCGACCGACTAGCGGGGGGAAGGGAGCAGTTCTTC. It is translated as CASSADRLAGGREQFF.

The DNA of the CDR3 is TGCAGTGCGAGAAGACCTAGCGGGGTACAAGAGACCCAGTACTTC. It encodes CSARRPSGVQETQYF. The chain recombines TRBV20-1 with TRBJ2-5; TRBD2 matches 9 bases. Germline CDR1 and CDR2: DFQATT and SNEGSKA (reference sequence). The V segment lost 6 bases and the J segment 2 bases; nucleotides outside the gene matches: 10. The CDR3 extends over 15 amino acids.

In this sample, this clonotype turned up a few times. The chain couples TRBV15 to TRBJ2-1, with 15 bases identical to TRBD2. V trimming: 5 bases; J trimming: 3 bases; junction bases outside the gene matches: 8. This CDR3 region has 18 residues. The germline V gene has CDR1 LNHNV and CDR2 YYDKDF (reference sequence). CDR3 bases: TGTGCCACCAGCGGCGGGACTAGCGGGGGGATCGACTACAATGAGCAGTTCTTC. This translates into CATSGGTSGGIDYNEQFF.

This sequence joins TRBV7-2 and TRBJ1-2; no definite D call. V gave up 5 bases and J gave up 8 bases, with 15 bases separating them. This CDR3 has 13 amino acids. Germline V CDR1 and CDR2: SGHTA, FQGNSA. CDR3 in amino acids: CASSHPGVGGYTF. CDR3 in DNA: TGTGCCAGCAGCCATCCCGGGGTGGGAGGCTACACCTTC.

This clonotype was found a few times. The J gene is TRBJ2-1, the V gene TRBV10-3, with D perhaps matching TRBD2 (7 bases). The CDR3 is 17 amino acids. Germline-derived CDR1 and CDR2 are ENHRY and SYGVKD. Trimming cost V 0 bases and J 7 bases, with 19 bases left between them. Here the CDR3 reads CAISESKGGGTRNEQFF. In nucleotides, the CDR3 is TGTGCCATCAGTGAGTCGAAAGGGGGGGGCACGAGGAATGAGCAGTTCTTC.

The CDR3 spells CASSLTQGGGTNEQFF. The CDR3 DNA sequence: TGTGCCAGCAGCCTTACACAGGGAGGGGGTACTAATGAGCAGTTCTTC. The chain has TRBV7-9 and TRBJ2-1; possibly TRBD2 for D (7 bases). V lost 5 bases, J lost 7 bases, and 21 bases lay in between. In germline, CDR1 is SEHNR, CDR2 FQNEAQ (reference sequence). The CDR3 is 16 residues long.

The chain couples TRBV7-9 to TRBJ2-3; unclear D gene. The germline V gene has CDR1 SEHNR and CDR2 FQNEAQ (reference sequence). The V end lost 5 bases, the J end lost 5 bases, and 17 bases lay between the germline ends. The CDR3 has 15 residues. The chain's CDR3 is CASSQEPHPKDTQYF. The CDR3, as DNA: TGTGCCAGCAGCCAGGAACCCCATCCTAAAGATACGCAGTATTTT.